This T cell receptor beta chain was sequenced for a study of CD8+ T cells in alopecia areata. RNA extraction and reverse transcription yielded cDNA as sequencing template. Clones were read by immunoSEQ multiplex PCR, and TCRdb kept only the in-frame ones, dropping some. This sample has fewer than 200,000 clones, with less than 80% found just once. Treatment meaning: oral pan-JAK inhibitor, 5-10 mg twice daily. V was trimmed by 0 bases and J by 4 bases, leaving 14 bases between them. This CDR3 spans 16 amino acids. CDR1 and CDR2 from the germline V gene are LGHNA and YNFKEQ. The TCR comes from a human donor with alopecia areata. The chain uses TRBV4-2 and TRBJ2-3; possibly TRBD1 or TRBD2 for D (6 bases each). Sample: CD4+ T cells sorted from blood, taken at week 24, from a patient treated with tofacitinib. The CDR3 DNA reads as TGTGCCAGCAGCCAAGATTATACCGGGGGCGCAGATACGCAGTATTTT. It translates to CASSQDYTGGADTQYF.